A single sample is the source of the 32 T cell receptor beta chains below, sequenced in a study of CD4 T cells in relation to SARS-CoV-2 and coronaviruses. CD4+ T cells from unexposed donors were obtained before the COVID-19 pandemic (2011-2018). Profiled with immunoSEQ multiplex PCR; TCRdb holds only in-frame clones, not every one. The profile covers under 90,000 clones, with about 92% appearing a single time and 0.2% to 0.25% taken by the ten largest. The sequenced sample consisted of naive CD4+ T cells from PBMCs. As to subset: naive CD4+ T cells isolated by negative enrichment. These TCRs come from a human donor in good health.

The chain combines TRBV4-3 with TRBJ1-1; no definite D call. Germline V gene lookup returns CDR1 LGHNA and CDR2 YSLEER. The CDR3 runs to 13 residues. The V and J ends lost 1 base and 1 base respectively, with 4 bases between them. As DNA, the CDR3 is TGCGCCAGCAGCCAAGGGGAGAACACTGAAGCTTTCTTT. Amino acid sequence: CASSQGENTEAFF.

This chain uses TRBV5-4 with TRBJ1-2; 7 positions agree with TRBD1. This CDR3 has 13 residues. The V gene's germline CDR1 is SGHNT and CDR2 YYREEE (reference sequence). The junction had 10 bases not matched to a gene; V was cut back by 10 bases and J by 4 bases. The CDR3 loop is CAGVRQGGYGYTF. CDR3 coding DNA: TGTGCCGGGGTTCGACAGGGAGGCTATGGCTACACCTTC.

V usage is TRBV4-3 and J usage is TRBJ2-7; D may correspond to TRBD1 or TRBD2 (6 bases each). The V gene's germline CDR1 is LGHNA and CDR2 YSLEER. V lost 4 bases and J lost 4, with 14 bases in between. The CDR3 runs to 14 residues. CDR3 protein: CASSRRGQEYEQYF. The CDR3 region has the DNA TGCGCCAGCAGCCGGCGGGGACAAGAATACGAGCAGTACTTC.

The gene calls are TRBV5-1 and TRBJ2-2; weak D call: TRBD2 (5 bases). Looked up from germline, CDR1 is SGHRS and CDR2 is YFSETQ. The CDR3 contains 15 residues. Trimming cost V 4 bases and J 6 bases, with 16 bases left between them. CDR3 sequence (DNA): TGCGCCAGCAGCGCGGGTCCAAACCGGCCCGGGGAGCTGTTTTTT. It codes for CASSAGPNRPGELFF.

This chain joins TRBV2 and TRBJ1-6; D perhaps matches TRBD1 (6 bases). CDR1 SNHLY and CDR2 FYNNEI come from the germline V gene. This CDR3 spans 13 amino acids. Trimming pared 6 bases from V and 10 bases from J, leaving 13 bases between. The chain's CDR3 is CASRGTRASPLHF. Here the CDR3 DNA reads TGTGCCAGCAGGGGGACACGGGCCTCACCCCTCCACTTT.

The chain couples TRBV24-1 to TRBJ2-7, with a possible D match to TRBD1 (5 bases). This CDR3 comprises 18 residues. Trimming stripped 1 base from V and 5 bases from J, with 23 bases between. Looked up from germline, CDR1 is KGHDR and CDR2 is SFDVKD. The CDR3 nucleotides are TGTGCCACCAGTGATTTAAGAGGCGGACAATGGTCCAGCGACGAGCAGTACTTC. Translated, it gives CATSDLRGGQWSSDEQYF.

The chain carries TRBV5-1 and TRBJ1-1; TRBD1 might be the D (5 bases). Germline V lookup: CDR1 SGHRS, CDR2 YFSETQ. Trimming removed 4 bases at V and 3 bases at J, with 10 bases between. CDR3 size: 13 residues. The CDR3 protein is CASSRGRDTEAFF. As DNA, the CDR3 is TGCGCCAGCAGCCGGGGGAGGGACACTGAAGCTTTCTTT.

This clone was seen once. The chain carries TRBV12-3 or TRBV12-4 and TRBJ2-7; a weak D match, TRBD2 (6 bases). The germline V and J ends were trimmed by 5 bases and 6 bases, with 14 bases remaining between them. The CDR3 loop spans 13 amino acids. The CDR3 reads CASSLQTSGEQYF. The CDR3 DNA follows: TGTGCCAGCAGTCTGCAGACTAGTGGCGAGCAGTACTTC.

The chain joins TRBV2 to TRBJ2-2; no reliable D call. The V end was cut by 5 bases, the J end by 6 bases, with 7 bases between. CDR3 size: 12 residues. Germline CDR1 is SNHLY and CDR2 is FYNNEI. CDR3 nucleotides: TGTGCCAGCAGTTATAATGCCGGGGAGCTGTTTTTT. Translated, it gives CASSYNAGELFF.

The chain recombines TRBV27 with TRBJ1-1, with TRBD1 as a possible D gene (6 bases). Germline CDR1 reads MNHEY; CDR2 reads SMNVEV (reference sequence). The CDR3 is 12 amino acids. Trimming cost V 8 bases and J 1 base, with 8 bases left between them. CDR3 protein: CASETGNTEAFF. CDR3 nucleotides: TGTGCCAGCGAGACAGGGAACACTGAAGCTTTCTTT.

The V gene is TRBV6-1, the J gene TRBJ2-3; TRBD2 matches 16 bases. This CDR3 comprises 19 residues. The germline V gene has CDR1 MNHNS and CDR2 SASEGT. The ends lost 4 bases at V and 2 bases at J; junction bases unmatched: 9. As DNA, the CDR3 is TGTGCCAGCAGTGTACTGACCGGGACTAGCGGGGGGGCCACAGATACGCAGTATTTT. Encoded protein: CASSVLTGTSGGATDTQYF.

The chain uses TRBV7-3 and TRBJ2-1, with TRBD2 matching 16 bases. V lost 5 bases, J lost 16 bases, and 8 bases stayed unmatched. Per germline, CDR1 SGHTA and CDR2 FQGTGA. The CDR3 totals 14 residues. The CDR3 is CASSPGLAGGPRFF. CDR3 sequence (DNA): TGTGCCAGCAGCCCGGGACTAGCGGGAGGGCCTCGTTTCTTC.

The chain is built from TRBV30 and TRBJ2-2; D is perhaps TRBD1 (5 bases). V was trimmed by 2 bases and J by 3 bases, leaving 7 bases between them. Germline V gene lookup returns CDR1 GTSNPN and CDR2 SVGIG (reference sequence). There are 13 residues in the CDR3. The CDR3 sequence: CAWSTGYTGELFF. CDR3 in DNA: TGTGCCTGGAGTACAGGTTACACCGGGGAGCTGTTTTTT.

This chain connects TRBV5-1 to TRBJ1-4; D is perhaps TRBD1 (5 bases). CDR1 and CDR2 (germline): SGHRS, YFSETQ. The V end was cut by 1 base, the J end by 7 bases, with 11 bases between. The CDR3 contains 14 residues. In DNA, the CDR3 is TGCGCCAGCAGCTTGAGGCAGGGCACTGAAAAACTGTTTTTT. This translates into CASSLRQGTEKLFF.

The chain joins TRBV9 to TRBJ1-5, with D unclear. CDR3 length equals 14 residues. CDR1 and CDR2 (germline): SGDLS, YYNGEE. V was trimmed by 0 bases and J by 8 bases, leaving 12 bases between them. The CDR3 DNA is TGTGCCAGCAGCGTAGACGCGGATCAGGAGCCCCAGCATTTT. Translated, it gives CASSVDADQEPQHF.

V usage is TRBV19 and J usage is TRBJ2-1; 11 positions match TRBD2. CDR1 is LNHDA and CDR2 is SQIVND in the germline V gene (reference sequence). Trimming removed 3 bases from V and 8 bases from J; junction bases left unmatched: 9. This CDR3 contains 16 residues. The CDR3 is CASSMWLAGGPYEQFF. The CDR3 DNA is TGTGCCAGTAGTATGTGGTTAGCGGGAGGGCCCTATGAGCAGTTCTTC. Using reference TRBV19 and TRBJ2-1 for the parts outside the CDR3, the full variable domain is DGGITQSPKYLFRKEGQNVTLSCEQNLNHDAMYWYRQDPGQGLRLIYYSQIVNDFQKGDIAEGYSVSREKKESFPLTVTSAQKNPTAFYLCASSMWLAGGPYEQFFGPGTRLTVL.

This rearrangement joins TRBV4-2 to TRBJ2-7; 12 bases match TRBD2. The CDR3 runs to 17 residues. Per germline, CDR1 LGHNA and CDR2 YNFKEQ. The junction had 5 bases not matched to a gene; V was cut back by 1 base and J by 1 base. CDR3 sequence (DNA): TGTGCCAGCAGCCAAGCACTAGCGGGAGGTTCATCCTACGAGCAGTACTTC. Amino acids: CASSQALAGGSSYEQYF.

V is TRBV24-1 and J is TRBJ2-7, with TRBD1 identical over 9 bases. This CDR3 spans 15 amino acids. V trimming: 3 bases; J trimming: 2 bases; junction bases outside the gene matches: 4. CDR1 and CDR2 (germline): KGHDR, SFDVKD. CDR3 region: CATSDPGQGTYEQYF. The DNA for the CDR3 is TGTGCCACCAGTGATCCGGGACAGGGCACCTACGAGCAGTACTTC.

The V call is TRBV5-1, the J call TRBJ2-2, with 9 bases aligning to TRBD2. Germline V gives CDR1 SGHRS, CDR2 YFSETQ. Unmatched junction bases numbered 4, after V lost 1 base and J lost 6 bases. This CDR3 has 15 amino acids. Here the CDR3 reads CASSLPSGVAGELFF. DNA of the CDR3: TGCGCCAGCAGCTTGCCTAGCGGGGTGGCCGGGGAGCTGTTTTTT.

This clone was observed once. V is TRBV7-2 and J is TRBJ1-2; TRBD1 aligns across 9 bases. Germline V gives CDR1 SGHTA, CDR2 FQGNSA. This CDR3 has 13 residues. V lost 5 bases and J lost 6; bases outside the gene matches: 4. CDR3 sequence (DNA): TGTGCCAGCAGCCCCGACAGGGGGGATGGCTACACCTTC. Protein sequence: CASSPDRGDGYTF.

A single count supports this clone. This CDR3 reads CASSTPSGANVLTF. The CDR3 DNA sequence: TGCGCCAGCAGTACCCCATCTGGGGCCAACGTCCTGACTTTC. V gene TRBV5-1 combines with J gene TRBJ2-6; D call uncertain. The germline CDR1 and CDR2 sequences are SGHRS and YFSETQ. Trimming took off 5 bases at V and 1 base at J, with 7 bases between the two ends. The CDR3 length is 14 residues.

The rearrangement uses TRBV3-1 (or the pseudogene TRBV3-2) and TRBJ2-2, with a weak D call TRBD2 (7 bases). The CDR3 totals 14 residues. CDR1 LGHDT and CDR2 YNNKEL come from the germline V gene (reference sequence). Trimming left V 7 bases short and J 6 bases short, with 15 bases between. The CDR3 protein is CASNQGRDSGELFF. As DNA, the CDR3 is TGTGCCAGCAATCAGGGGAGGGACTCCGGGGAGCTGTTTTTT.

The chain uses TRBV7-3 and TRBJ2-6, with no clear D. With 3 bases removed from V and 1 base from J, the gap between germline ends came to 10 bases. CDR3 length equals 16 residues. Germline loops: CDR1 SGHTA, CDR2 FQGTGA. As DNA, the CDR3 is TGTGCCAGCAGCTTGGGGATTATGTCTGGGGCCAACGTCCTGACTTTC. It codes for CASSLGIMSGANVLTF.

This chain links TRBV3-1 (or the pseudogene TRBV3-2) with TRBJ2-3, with 9 bases fitting TRBD2. Germline lookup yields CDR1 LGHDT and CDR2 YNNKEL (reference sequence). This CDR3 is built from 16 residues. Trimming at V came to 1 base and at J to 5 bases, leaving 7 bases not matched to a gene. The CDR3 nucleotides are TGTGCCAGCAGCCAAGCAGCGGGGGGACTTCAAGATACGCAGTATTTT. This encodes CASSQAAGGLQDTQYF.

The CDR3 DNA reads TGCGCCAGCAGTGAGCACAGGCAGGCCCCCTACAATGAGCAGTTCTTC. Translated: CASSEHRQAPYNEQFF. This chain links TRBV10-1 with TRBJ2-1; the D gene is possibly TRBD1 (5 bases). Deletions cut 2 bases from V and 2 bases from J, with 13 bases between. Germline V gene lookup returns CDR1 WNHNN and CDR2 SYGVQD (reference sequence). The CDR3 spans 16 residues.

The V gene is TRBV28, the J gene TRBJ2-7, with D perhaps matching TRBD2 (6 bases). Germline V gene lookup returns CDR1 MDHEN and CDR2 SYDVKM. V shed 5 bases and J shed 2 bases, with 22 bases lying between them. The CDR3 loop spans 17 amino acids. Here the CDR3 DNA reads TGTGCCAGCAGTATCCCTACCACGGTTAGCGGAGCCTACGAGCAGTACTTC. It translates to CASSIPTTVSGAYEQYF.

This clone has only a few counts. The gene calls are TRBV2 and TRBJ1-2, with D unresolved. CDR1 and CDR2 from the germline V gene are SNHLY and FYNNEI. The CDR3 extends over 11 amino acids. V was trimmed by 2 bases and J by 2 bases, leaving 0 bases between them. The CDR3 loop reads CASSENYGYTF. The CDR3 region has the DNA TGTGCCAGCAGTGAAAACTATGGCTACACCTTC.

The rearrangement uses TRBV2 and TRBJ2-5; D remains unclear. The CDR3 contains 12 residues. Germline V CDR1 and CDR2: SNHLY, FYNNEI. Trimming pared 3 bases from V and 5 bases from J, leaving 7 bases between. For the CDR3, the DNA is TGTGCCAGCAGTGACCGAGCGGAGACCCAGTACTTC. Amino acid sequence: CASSDRAETQYF.

The rearrangement uses TRBV6-5 and TRBJ2-7; 10 nucleotides align to TRBD2. Per the germline V gene, CDR1 is MNHEY and CDR2 is SVGAGI. The CDR3 covers 15 residues. J was trimmed by 3 bases and V by 7 bases; bases with no gene match: 9. The DNA of the CDR3 is TGTGCCAGCAACAGAGCGGGGGGGCCAGGCTACGAGCAGTACTTC. Translated: CASNRAGGPGYEQYF.

The genes are TRBV3-1 (or the pseudogene TRBV3-2) and TRBJ1-5; no definite D call. Trimming removed 5 bases from V and 7 bases from J, with 9 bases in between. This CDR3 is 12 amino acids long. Per germline, CDR1 LGHDT and CDR2 YNNKEL (reference sequence). The CDR3 DNA is TGTGCCAGCAGCAACCAAGGGCAGCCCCAGCATTTT. Residues: CASSNQGQPQHF.

The chain uses TRBV13 and TRBJ2-1; 13 bases agree with TRBD2. The CDR3 length is 20 residues. CDR1 PRHDT and CDR2 FYEKMQ come from the germline V gene (reference sequence). V shed 4 bases, J shed 1 base, and the junction held 13 bases outside the gene matches. CDR3 sequence: CASSSHLMGLAGTSYNEQFF. In DNA form, the CDR3 reads TGTGCCAGCAGCTCTCATCTGATGGGACTAGCGGGAACTTCCTACAATGAGCAGTTCTTC.

CDR3 sequence: CASAGSGGALKETQYF. The CDR3 DNA follows: TGTGCCAGCGCGGGTAGCGGGGGGGCTTTAAAAGAGACCCAGTACTTC. The chain employs TRBV9 and TRBJ2-5, with TRBD2 matching 11 bases. This CDR3 is built from 16 residues. V lost 7 bases to trimming and J lost 3 bases; unmatched junction nucleotides: 11. The V gene's germline CDR1 is SGDLS and CDR2 YYNGEE.